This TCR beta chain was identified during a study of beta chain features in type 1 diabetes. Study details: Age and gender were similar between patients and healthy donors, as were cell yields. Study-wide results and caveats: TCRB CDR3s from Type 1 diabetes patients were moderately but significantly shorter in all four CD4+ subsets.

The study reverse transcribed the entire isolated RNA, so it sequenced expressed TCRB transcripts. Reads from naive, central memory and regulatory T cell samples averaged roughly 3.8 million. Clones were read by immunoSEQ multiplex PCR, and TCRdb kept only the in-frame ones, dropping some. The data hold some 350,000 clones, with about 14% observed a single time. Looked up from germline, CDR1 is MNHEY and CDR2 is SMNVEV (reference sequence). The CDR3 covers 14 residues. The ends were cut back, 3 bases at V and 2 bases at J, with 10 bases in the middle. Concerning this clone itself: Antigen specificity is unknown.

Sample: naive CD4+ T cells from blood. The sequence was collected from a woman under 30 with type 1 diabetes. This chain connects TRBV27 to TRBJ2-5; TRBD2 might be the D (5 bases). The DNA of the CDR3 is TGTGCCAGCAGTTTCGAGGGAGAGCAAGAGACCCAGTACTTC. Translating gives CASSFEGEQETQYF.